The sequence of this TCR beta chain was determined in a study of T cell responses to AZD1222 COVID-19 vaccine. The assay was immunoSEQ multiplex PCR, and TCRdb's table has in-frame clones only and misses some. The sample has some 110,000 clones; more than 65% are singletons. The TCR was taken from an adult in good health. This specimen consisted of peripheral blood, obtained on day 0 of AZD1222 vaccination.

CDR3 amino acids: CASSTSSSSGNTIYF. CDR3 bases: TGTGCCAGCAGTACTAGCTCCAGCTCTGGAAACACCATATATTTT. The chain combines TRBV6-6 with TRBJ1-3; D remains ambiguous. Germline V gene sequence: CDR1 MNHNY, CDR2 SVGAGI (reference sequence). The V end was cut by 5 bases, the J end by 0 bases, with 11 bases between. The CDR3 contains 15 residues.